The clone carrying this T cell receptor (beta chain) was detected a few times. Its antigen is not known. The data were obtained in a study of shared clonotypes between healthy human individuals. Study-level findings and limits: In this cohort, only blood was sampled, and tissue repertoires likely differ. Memory subsets generally showed lower estimated richness than naive subsets.

V lost 7 bases to trimming and J lost 8 bases; unmatched junction nucleotides: 13. The germline gives CDR1 SNHLY, CDR2 FYNNEI. The CDR3 length is 15 residues. As handled by the study authors: ImmunoSEQ supplied junction-only sequences lacking quality scores, so filtering was different. Sequenced by immunoSEQ multiplex PCR; TCRdb stores in-frame clones only, minus some. V and J calls and clone size are as listed in that table; D and trimming were resolved from the DNA. In the table there are over a million clones, approximately 80% of which are singletons. Material: memory CD4+ T cells from PBMCs. This sample's subset: CD45RA-negative fraction. This TCR came from a man between 18 and 35 years old in good health. Some clones in this sample may be carry-over from other donors' samples. V usage is TRBV2 and J usage is TRBJ2-5; TRBD2 matches at 10 bases. The CDR3 is CASTLRGTSADTQYF. The CDR3 coding sequence is TGTGCCAGCACCCTAAGGGGGACTAGCGCTGACACCCAGTACTTC. Together with reference TRBV2 and TRBJ2-5, the CDR3 gives the full variable domain: EPEVTQTPSHQVTQMGQEVILRCVPISNHLYFYWYRQILGQKVEFLVSFYNNEISEKSEIFDDQFSVERPDGSNFTLKIRSTKLEDSAMYFCASTLRGTSADTQYFGPGTRLLVL.